Below, 9 T cell receptor beta chains from the same sample are listed, as sequenced in a study of T cell responses to AZD1222 COVID-19 vaccine. Measured with immunoSEQ multiplex PCR; TCRdb has only the in-frame clones, and not every one. The sample includes hundreds of thousands of clones, approximately 94% seen only once; the top ten take 0.95% to 1.1%. Sequences were derived from peripheral blood, sampled on day 0 of MenACWY control vaccination. These receptors all come from an adult in good health.

This chain uses TRBV2 with TRBJ1-2; 7 bases line up with TRBD1. The CDR3 sequence is 12 residues long. Per germline, CDR1 SNHLY and CDR2 FYNNEI. Losses at the gene ends were 8 bases for V and 3 bases for J; bases not matched to a gene: 3. The CDR3 DNA follows: TGTGCCAGCGGGGGACAGTACTATGGCTACACCTTC. Translating gives CASGGQYYGYTF.

The J gene is TRBJ2-3, the V gene TRBV6-6, with D uncertain. Germline CDR1 and CDR2: MNHNY and SVGAGI (reference sequence). V was shortened by 0 bases and J by 0 bases, with 4 bases between the two germline ends. CDR3 length equals 14 residues. CDR3 bases: TGTGCCAGCAGTTACTCAGGCAGCACAGATACGCAGTATTTT. The encoded protein is CASSYSGSTDTQYF.

This chain uses TRBV7-3 with TRBJ1-1; TRBD1 matches at 10 bases. The CDR3 runs to 15 residues. The germline V gene encodes CDR1 SGHTA and CDR2 FQGTGA. V gave up 5 bases and J gave up 1 base; unmatched junction bases: 4. CDR3 nucleotides: TGTGCCAGCAGCAGGACAGGGGGAAGGAACACTGAAGCTTTCTTT. Amino acids: CASSRTGGRNTEAFF.

This clone is a singleton in its sample. The chain combines TRBV28 with TRBJ1-2; unclear D gene. Germline CDR1 MDHEN, CDR2 SYDVKM. The CDR3 covers 11 residues. Trimming stripped 7 bases from V and 5 bases from J, with 8 bases between. For the CDR3, the DNA is TGTGCCAGCACTGGCCTTTATGGCTACACCTTC. It codes for CASTGLYGYTF.

This chain uses TRBV12-3 or TRBV12-4 with TRBJ1-2; D gene unclear. The CDR3 sequence is 13 residues long. Trimming shortened V by 1 base and J by 2 bases, and 5 bases separated the two germline ends. In nucleotides, the CDR3 is TGTGCCAGCAGTTTAGGTTGGAACTATGGCTACACCTTC. Residues: CASSLGWNYGYTF.

CDR3 DNA: TGTGCCAGCAGCTTAGCCCGGACAGGAACTGAAACTGAAGCTTTCTTT. This sequence encodes CASSLARTGTETEAFF. This chain connects TRBV7-2 to TRBJ1-1; 7 positions match TRBD1. V shed 0 bases, J shed 5 bases, and the junction held 9 bases outside the gene matches. Germline CDR1 and CDR2: SGHTA and FQGNSA. The CDR3 length is 16 residues. The full variable domain, rest sourced from reference TRBV7-2 and TRBJ1-1, is GAGVSQSPSNKVTEKGKDVELRCDPISGHTALYWYRQSLGQGLEFLIYFQGNSAPDKSGLPSDRFSAERTGGSVSTLTIQRTQQEDSAVYLCASSLARTGTETEAFFGQGTRLTVV.

V and J are TRBV5-4 and TRBJ1-5, with D hard to call. CDR3 length: 12 residues. V was cut by 1 base and J by 4 bases, with 3 bases left in between. Germline V gene sequence: CDR1 SGHNT, CDR2 YYREEE (reference sequence). The DNA of the CDR3 is TGTGCCAGCAGCTTGAATAATCAGCCCCAGCATTTT. This translates into CASSLNNQPQHF. Complete variable domain (other parts from reference TRBV5-4 and TRBJ1-5): ETGVTQSPTHLIKTRGQQVTLRCSSQSGHNTVSWYQQALGQGPQFIFQYYREEENGRGNFPPRFSGLQFPNYSSELNVNALELDDSALYLCASSLNNQPQHFGDGTRLSIL.

This clone was counted once. This rearrangement joins TRBV29-1 to TRBJ1-2; TRBD1 agrees at 7 bases. The V gene's germline CDR1 is SQVTM and CDR2 ANQGSEA. With 6 bases clipped from V and 10 bases from J, the junction kept 8 bases outside the gene matches. The CDR3 covers 11 residues. CDR3 residues: CSVADRATYTF. CDR3 coding DNA: TGCAGCGTGGCCGACAGGGCCACCTACACCTTC.

J is TRBJ1-1 and V is TRBV27; possibly TRBD1 for D (5 bases). Trimming took 3 bases from V and 3 from J, leaving 17 bases between them. Germline V lookup: CDR1 MNHEY, CDR2 SMNVEV (reference sequence). The CDR3 runs to 16 residues. CDR3 residues: CASSFSASRGDTEAFF. The DNA of the CDR3 is TGTGCCAGCAGTTTTTCGGCCAGCCGGGGGGACACTGAAGCTTTCTTT.